This T cell receptor beta chain appears in the sequencing data of a study of T cells in Graves' hyperthyroidism and ophthalmopathy. The investigators amplified TCR beta CDR3 regions from RNA transcripts. In the first-round RT-PCR of the TCR CDR3, the HTBI primer set was used. A single record per CDR3 protein comes from TCRdb applying MiXCR to the multiplex PCR reads. This repertoire shows a few hundred thousand distinct CDR3 sequences, about a sixth found once; its top ten account for less than 3.5%. Sequencing used blood. The receptor comes from a woman aged 40 to 55 with Graves' ophthalmopathy.

The CDR3 here is CASSPGTGAYYGYTF. The DNA of the CDR3 is TGTGCCAGCAGTCCCGGGACAGGGGCCTACTATGGCTACACCTTC. The chain combines TRBV12-3 or TRBV12-4 with TRBJ1-2, with TRBD1 identical over 10 bases. The ends lost 5 bases at V and 3 bases at J; junction bases unmatched: 6. The CDR3 is 15 residues long.